This T cell receptor beta chain appears in the sequencing data of a study of control samples from healthy donors and cancer patients. Looked up from germline, CDR1 is LGHDT and CDR2 is YNNKEL (reference sequence). V was clipped by 4 bases and J by 4 bases, with 11 bases between them. CDR3 size: 15 residues. Profiling relied on immunoSEQ multiplex PCR, and the TCRdb table lists in-frame clones only, not all of them. The data contain 160,000 or so clones, over 90% of them singletons. The sequence came from a man aged 50 to 59 in good health. The V and J genes are TRBV3-1 (or the pseudogene TRBV3-2) and TRBJ1-6; unclear D gene. The sample consisted of blood. CDR3 nucleotide sequence: TGTGCCAGCAGCCTGCCGGGTCCTTATAATTCACCCCTCCACTTT. Translating it yields CASSLPGPYNSPLHF.